This TCR beta chain came from a study of blood T cells in healthy people across ages. There were healthy Caucasian individuals from Russia, aged roughly 6 to 100, serving as donors. Trimming pared 5 bases from V and 3 bases from J, leaving 13 bases between. The CDR3 sequence is 14 residues long. PCR was performed a second time for about 7 to 12 cycles using a sample-barcoded 5' primer and a J-beta primer mix. TCRdb passed the 5' RACE reads through MiXCR, listing each CDR3 protein once. In the table there are hundreds of thousands of distinct CDR3 sequences, 22% of which are singletons. This clonotype appeared a few times.

The sequenced sample consisted of blood. This TCR derives from a man aged 65 to 85 in good health. This chain links TRBV12-3 or TRBV12-4 with TRBJ1-1; D is ambiguous. In DNA form, the CDR3 reads TGTGCCAGCAGTCTGGGTGCGGGGTACACTGAAGCTTTCTTT. Translated, it gives CASSLGAGYTEAFF.